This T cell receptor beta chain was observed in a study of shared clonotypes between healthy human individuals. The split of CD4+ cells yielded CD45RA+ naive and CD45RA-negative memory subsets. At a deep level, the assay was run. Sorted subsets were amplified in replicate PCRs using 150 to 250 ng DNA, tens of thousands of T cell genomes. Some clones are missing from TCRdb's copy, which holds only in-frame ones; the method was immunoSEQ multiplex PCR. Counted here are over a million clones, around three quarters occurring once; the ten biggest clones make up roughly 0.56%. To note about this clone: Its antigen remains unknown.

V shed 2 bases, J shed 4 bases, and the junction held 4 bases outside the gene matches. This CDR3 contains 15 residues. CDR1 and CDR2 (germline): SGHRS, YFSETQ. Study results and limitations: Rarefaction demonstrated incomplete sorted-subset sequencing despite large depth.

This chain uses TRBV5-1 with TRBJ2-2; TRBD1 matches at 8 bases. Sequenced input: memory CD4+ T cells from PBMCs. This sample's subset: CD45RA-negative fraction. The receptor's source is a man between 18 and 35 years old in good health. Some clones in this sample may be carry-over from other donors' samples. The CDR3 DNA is TGCGCCAGCAGCTTACCGACAGGGGTCACCGGGGAGCTGTTTTTT. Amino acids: CASSLPTGVTGELFF.